One T cell receptor (beta chain) is described in this entry. Its antigen is not identified. This entry comes from a study of cytomegalovirus exposure and HLA in healthy donors. Whole-study results and caveats: By HLA locus, TCR association rates varied in a later analysis, with DRB1 showing the most and HLA-C the fewest. The authors reported that TCR beta sequences could predict HLA-A and HLA-B alleles. These predictions were accurate for most subjects in the first cohort.

Healthy donors of bone marrow made up the group. Germline assignment: CDR1 SGDLS and CDR2 YYNGEE. With 0 bases clipped from V and 0 bases from J, the junction kept 15 bases outside the gene matches. The CDR3 has 20 residues. This PCR relied on a set of 60 Vbeta primers and 13 Jbeta primers. Original methodology: In a later analysis, around 10 million of 83 million or so unique beta chains occurred in at least two donors. The protocol was immunoSEQ multiplex PCR, while the TCRdb copy is restricted to in-frame clones and leaves out a portion. V and J calls and clone size are given by that table; D and trimming were obtained from the DNA. The sample carries about 100,000 clones, roughly four fifths recorded once.

The source of this sequence is a male donor in good health and CMV-seropositive. The chain has TRBV9 and TRBJ2-3; TRBD2 aligns across 8 bases. The sample comprised PBMCs. CDR3 in DNA: TGTGCCAGCAGCGTAGCTACCCGAACTAGCGGTCCCTCTAGCACAGATACGCAGTATTTT. It is translated as CASSVATRTSGPSSTDTQYF.